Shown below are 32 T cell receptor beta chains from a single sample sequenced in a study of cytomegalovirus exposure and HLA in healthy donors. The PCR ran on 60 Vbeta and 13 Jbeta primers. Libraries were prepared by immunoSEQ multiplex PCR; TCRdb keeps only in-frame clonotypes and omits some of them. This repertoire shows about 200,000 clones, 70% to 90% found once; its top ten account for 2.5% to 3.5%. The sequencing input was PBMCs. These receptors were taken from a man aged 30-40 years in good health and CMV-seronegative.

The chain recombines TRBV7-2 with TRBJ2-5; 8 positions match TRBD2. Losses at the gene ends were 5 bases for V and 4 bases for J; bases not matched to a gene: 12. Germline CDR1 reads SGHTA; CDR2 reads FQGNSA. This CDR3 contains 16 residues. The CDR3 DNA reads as TGTGCCAGCAGCATACCCCCGGGACTAGGGGGAGAGACCCAGTACTTC. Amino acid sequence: CASSIPPGLGGETQYF. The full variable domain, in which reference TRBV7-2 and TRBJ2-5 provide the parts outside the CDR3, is GAGVSQSPSNKVTEKGKDVELRCDPISGHTALYWYRQSLGQGLEFLIYFQGNSAPDKSGLPSDRFSAERTGGSVSTLTIQRTQQEDSAVYLCASSIPPGLGGETQYFGPGTRLLVL.

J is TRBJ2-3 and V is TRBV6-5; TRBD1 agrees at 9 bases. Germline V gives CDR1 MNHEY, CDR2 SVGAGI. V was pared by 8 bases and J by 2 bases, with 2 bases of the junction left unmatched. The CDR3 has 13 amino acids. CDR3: CASWDRDTDTQYF. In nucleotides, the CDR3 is TGTGCCAGCTGGGACAGGGACACAGATACGCAGTATTTT.

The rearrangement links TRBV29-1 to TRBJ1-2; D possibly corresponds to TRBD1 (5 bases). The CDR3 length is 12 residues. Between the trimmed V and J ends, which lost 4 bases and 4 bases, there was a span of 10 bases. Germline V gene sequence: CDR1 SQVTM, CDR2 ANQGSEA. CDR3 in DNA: TGCAGCGTTGTGGGGGGAGGCTATGGCTACACCTTC. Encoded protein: CSVVGGGYGYTF.

This chain's CDR3 is CASSLDPVNEQYF. The CDR3 bases are TGTGCCAGCAGCTTAGATCCTGTAAACGAGCAGTACTTC. This chain uses TRBV7-6 with TRBJ2-7; D not certain. The CDR3 runs to 13 residues. The germline gives CDR1 SGHVS, CDR2 FNYEAQ. V gave up 1 base and J gave up 5 bases, with 9 bases separating them.

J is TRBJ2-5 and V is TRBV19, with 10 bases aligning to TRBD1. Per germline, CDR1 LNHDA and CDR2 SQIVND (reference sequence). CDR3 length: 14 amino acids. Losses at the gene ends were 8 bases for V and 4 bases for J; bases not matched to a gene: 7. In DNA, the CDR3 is TGTGCCAGTCGGGACAGGGGAGGCGGAGAGACCCAGTACTTC. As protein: CASRDRGGGETQYF.

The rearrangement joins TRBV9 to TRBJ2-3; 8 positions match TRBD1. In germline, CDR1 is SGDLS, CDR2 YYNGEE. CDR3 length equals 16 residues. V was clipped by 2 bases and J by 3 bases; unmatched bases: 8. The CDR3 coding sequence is TGTGCCAGCAGCGTGCGACAGGGGTTGGGGACAGATACGCAGTATTTT. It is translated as CASSVRQGLGTDTQYF.

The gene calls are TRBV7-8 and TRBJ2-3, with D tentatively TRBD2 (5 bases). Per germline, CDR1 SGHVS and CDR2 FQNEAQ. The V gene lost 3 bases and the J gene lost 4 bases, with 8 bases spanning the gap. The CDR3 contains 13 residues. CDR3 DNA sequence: TGTGCCAGCAGCTTTGGGAGCGCAGATACGCAGTATTTT. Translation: CASSFGSADTQYF. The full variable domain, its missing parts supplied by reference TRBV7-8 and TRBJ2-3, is GAGVSQSPRYKVAKRGQDVALRCDPISGHVSLFWYQQALGQGPEFLTYFQNEAQLDKSGLPSDRFFAERPEGSVSTLKIQRTQQEDSAVYLCASSFGSADTQYFGPGTRLTVL.

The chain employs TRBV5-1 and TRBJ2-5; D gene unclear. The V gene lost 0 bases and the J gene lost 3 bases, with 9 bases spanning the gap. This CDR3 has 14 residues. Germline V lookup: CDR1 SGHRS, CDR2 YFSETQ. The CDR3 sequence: CASSLVAGKETQYF. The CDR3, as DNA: TGCGCCAGCAGCTTGGTGGCTGGCAAAGAGACCCAGTACTTC.

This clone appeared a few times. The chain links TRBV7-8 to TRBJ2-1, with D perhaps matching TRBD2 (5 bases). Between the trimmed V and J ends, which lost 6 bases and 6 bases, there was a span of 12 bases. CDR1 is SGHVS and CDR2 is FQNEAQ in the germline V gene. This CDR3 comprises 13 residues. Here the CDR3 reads CASRGSGSNEQFF. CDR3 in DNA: TGTGCCAGCAGGGGCAGTGGGAGCAATGAGCAGTTCTTC.

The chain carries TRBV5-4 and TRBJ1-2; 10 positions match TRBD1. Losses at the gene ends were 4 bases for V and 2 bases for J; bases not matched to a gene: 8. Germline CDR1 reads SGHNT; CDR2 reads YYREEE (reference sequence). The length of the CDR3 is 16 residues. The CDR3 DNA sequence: TGTGCCAGCAGCGGGGACAGGGGCCAGTCAAACTATGGCTACACCTTC. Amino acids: CASSGDRGQSNYGYTF.

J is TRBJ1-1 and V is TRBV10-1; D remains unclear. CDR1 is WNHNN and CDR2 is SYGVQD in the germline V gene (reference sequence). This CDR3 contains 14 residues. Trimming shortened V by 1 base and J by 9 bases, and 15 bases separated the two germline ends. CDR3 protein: CASSEFEGTKKAFF. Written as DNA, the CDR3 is TGCGCCAGCAGTGAGTTCGAGGGAACGAAGAAAGCTTTCTTT.

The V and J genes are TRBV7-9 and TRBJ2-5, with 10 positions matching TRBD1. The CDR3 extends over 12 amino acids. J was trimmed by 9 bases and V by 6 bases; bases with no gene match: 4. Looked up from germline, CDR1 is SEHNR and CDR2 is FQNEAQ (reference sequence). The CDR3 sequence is CASRSGQGPQYF. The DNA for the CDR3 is TGTGCCAGCAGATCGGGACAGGGGCCCCAGTACTTC.

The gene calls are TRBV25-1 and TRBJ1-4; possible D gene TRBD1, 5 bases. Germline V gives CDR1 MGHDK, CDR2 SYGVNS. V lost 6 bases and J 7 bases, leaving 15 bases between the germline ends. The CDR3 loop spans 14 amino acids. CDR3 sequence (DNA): TGTGCCAGCAGCACCCAGGGAGGACTTGAAAAACTGTTTTTT. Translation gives CASSTQGGLEKLFF.

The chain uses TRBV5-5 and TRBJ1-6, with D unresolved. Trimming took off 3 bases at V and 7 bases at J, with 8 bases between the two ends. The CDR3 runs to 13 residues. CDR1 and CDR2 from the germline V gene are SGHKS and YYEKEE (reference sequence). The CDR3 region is CASSYAGNSPLHF. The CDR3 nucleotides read TGTGCCAGCAGCTACGCCGGGAATTCACCCCTCCACTTT.

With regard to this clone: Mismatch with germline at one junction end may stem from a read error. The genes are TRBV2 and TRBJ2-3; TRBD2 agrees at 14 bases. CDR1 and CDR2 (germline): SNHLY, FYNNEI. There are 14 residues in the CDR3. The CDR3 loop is CASSEGGLAGEQYF. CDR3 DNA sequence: TGTGCCAGCAGCGAAGGGGGACTAGCGGGGGAGCAGTATTTT.

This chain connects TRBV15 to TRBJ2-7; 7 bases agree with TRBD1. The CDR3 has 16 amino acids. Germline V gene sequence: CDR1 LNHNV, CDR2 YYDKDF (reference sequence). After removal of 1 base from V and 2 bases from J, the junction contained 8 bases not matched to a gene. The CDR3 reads CATSRGARQGTYEQYF. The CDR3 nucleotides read TGTGCCACCAGCAGAGGGGCCCGACAGGGAACCTACGAGCAGTACTTC. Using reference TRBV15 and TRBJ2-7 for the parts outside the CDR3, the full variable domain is DAMVIQNPRYQVTQFGKPVTLSCSQTLNHNVMYWYQQKSSQAPKLLFHYYDKDFNNEADTPDNFQSRRPNTSFCFLDIRSPGLGDTAMYLCATSRGARQGTYEQYFGPGTRLTVT.

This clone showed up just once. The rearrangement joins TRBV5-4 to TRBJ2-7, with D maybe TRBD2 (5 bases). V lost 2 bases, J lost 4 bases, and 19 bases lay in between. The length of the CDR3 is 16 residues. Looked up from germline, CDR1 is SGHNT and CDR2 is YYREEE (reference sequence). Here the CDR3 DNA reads TGTGCCAGCAGCTTTTCATCCGGGATCGGTGGGTACGAGCAGTACTTC. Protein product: CASSFSSGIGGYEQYF.

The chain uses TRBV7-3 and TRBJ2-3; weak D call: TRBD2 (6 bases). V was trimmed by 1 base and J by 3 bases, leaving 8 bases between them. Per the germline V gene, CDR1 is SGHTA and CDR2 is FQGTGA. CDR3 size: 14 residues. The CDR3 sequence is CASSLRRGTDTQYF. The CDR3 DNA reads TGTGCCAGCAGCTTAAGACGGGGGACAGATACGCAGTATTTT.

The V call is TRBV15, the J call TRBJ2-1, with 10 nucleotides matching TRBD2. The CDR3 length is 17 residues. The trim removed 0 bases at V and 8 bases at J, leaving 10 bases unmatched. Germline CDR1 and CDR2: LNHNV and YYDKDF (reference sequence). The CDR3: CATSRDLPLAGAYEQFF. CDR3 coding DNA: TGTGCCACCAGCAGAGATCTCCCTCTAGCGGGGGCCTATGAGCAGTTCTTC.

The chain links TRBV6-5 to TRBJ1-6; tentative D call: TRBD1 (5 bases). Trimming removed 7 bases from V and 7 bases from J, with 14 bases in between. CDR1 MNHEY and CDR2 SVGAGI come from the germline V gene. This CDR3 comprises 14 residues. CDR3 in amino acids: CASMVQGLNSPLHF. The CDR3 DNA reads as TGTGCCAGCATGGTGCAGGGTTTGAATTCACCCCTCCACTTT.

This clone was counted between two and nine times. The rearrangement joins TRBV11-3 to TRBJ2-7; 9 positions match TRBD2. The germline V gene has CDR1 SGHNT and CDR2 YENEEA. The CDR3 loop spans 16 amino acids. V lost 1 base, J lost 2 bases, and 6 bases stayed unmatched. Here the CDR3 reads CASSLGSGGSTYEQYF. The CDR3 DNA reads TGTGCCAGCAGCTTAGGTAGCGGGGGATCAACCTACGAGCAGTACTTC.

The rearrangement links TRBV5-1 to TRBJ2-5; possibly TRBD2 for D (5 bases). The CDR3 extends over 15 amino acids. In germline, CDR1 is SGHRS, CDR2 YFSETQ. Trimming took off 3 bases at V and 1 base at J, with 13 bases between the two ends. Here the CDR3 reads CASSSDTGSQETQYF. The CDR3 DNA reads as TGCGCCAGCAGCTCGGATACGGGGAGCCAAGAGACCCAGTACTTC.

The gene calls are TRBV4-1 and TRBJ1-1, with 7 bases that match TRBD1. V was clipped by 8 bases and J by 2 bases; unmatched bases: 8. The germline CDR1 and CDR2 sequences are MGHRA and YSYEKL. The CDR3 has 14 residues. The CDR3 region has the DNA TGCGCCAGCGGCACACGACAGGGAAACACTGAAGCTTTCTTT. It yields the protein CASGTRQGNTEAFF.

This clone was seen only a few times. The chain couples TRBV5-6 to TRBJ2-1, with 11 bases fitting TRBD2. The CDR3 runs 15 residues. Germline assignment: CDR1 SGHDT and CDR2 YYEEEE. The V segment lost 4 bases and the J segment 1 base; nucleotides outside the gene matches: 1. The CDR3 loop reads CASSPSGGSYNEQFF. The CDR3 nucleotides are TGTGCCAGCAGCCCTAGCGGGGGGTCCTACAATGAGCAGTTCTTC.

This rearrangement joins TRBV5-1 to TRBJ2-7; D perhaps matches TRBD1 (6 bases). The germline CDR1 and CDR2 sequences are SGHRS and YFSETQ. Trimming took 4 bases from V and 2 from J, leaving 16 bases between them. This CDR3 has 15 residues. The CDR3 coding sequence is TGCGCCAGCAGCCCGTCCCTGGACAGCGCCTACGAGCAGTACTTC. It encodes CASSPSLDSAYEQYF. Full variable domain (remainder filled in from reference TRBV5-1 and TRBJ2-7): KAGVTQTPRYLIKTRGQQVTLSCSPISGHRSVSWYQQTPGQGLQFLFEYFSETQRNKGNFPGRFSGRQFSNSRSEMNVSTLELGDSALYLCASSPSLDSAYEQYFGPGTRLTVT.

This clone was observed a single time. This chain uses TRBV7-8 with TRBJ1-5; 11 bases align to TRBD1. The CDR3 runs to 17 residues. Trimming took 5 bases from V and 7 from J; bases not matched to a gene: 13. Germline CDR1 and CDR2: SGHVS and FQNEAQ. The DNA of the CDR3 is TGTGCCAGCAGCGATTACGGACAGGGGGCGAGAAACCAGCCCCAGCATTTT. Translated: CASSDYGQGARNQPQHF.

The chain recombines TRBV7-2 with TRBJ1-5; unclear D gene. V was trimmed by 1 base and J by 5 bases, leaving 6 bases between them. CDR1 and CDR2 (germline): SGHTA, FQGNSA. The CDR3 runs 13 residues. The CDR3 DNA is TGTGCCAGCAGCTTAGGGACTTATCAGCCCCAGCATTTT. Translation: CASSLGTYQPQHF.

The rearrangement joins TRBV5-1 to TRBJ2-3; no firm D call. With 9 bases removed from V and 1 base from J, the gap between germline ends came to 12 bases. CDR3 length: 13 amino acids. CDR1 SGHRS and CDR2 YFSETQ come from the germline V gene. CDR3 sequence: CANRLPGTDTQYF. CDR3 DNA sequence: TGCGCCAACCGGTTGCCTGGCACAGATACGCAGTATTTT.

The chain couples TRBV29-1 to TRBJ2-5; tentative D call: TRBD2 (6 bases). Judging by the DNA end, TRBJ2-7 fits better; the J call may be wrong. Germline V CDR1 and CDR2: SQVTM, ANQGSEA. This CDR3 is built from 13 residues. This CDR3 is CSAGGQGGYEQYF. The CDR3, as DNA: TGCAGCGCTGGTGGGCAGGGAGGCTACGAGCAGTACTTC.

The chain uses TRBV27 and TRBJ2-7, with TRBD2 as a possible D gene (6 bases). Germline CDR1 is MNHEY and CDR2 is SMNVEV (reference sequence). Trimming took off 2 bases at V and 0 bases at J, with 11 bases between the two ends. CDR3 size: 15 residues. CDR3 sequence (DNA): TGTGCCAGCAGTTTAGTGCGGGGCAACTCCTACGAGCAGTACTTC. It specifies CASSLVRGNSYEQYF.

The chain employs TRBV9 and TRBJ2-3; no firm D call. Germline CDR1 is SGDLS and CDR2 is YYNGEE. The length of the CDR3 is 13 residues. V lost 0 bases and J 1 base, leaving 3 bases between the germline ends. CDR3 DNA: TGTGCCAGCAGCGTAGCAGGCACAGATACGCAGTATTTT. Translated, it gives CASSVAGTDTQYF.

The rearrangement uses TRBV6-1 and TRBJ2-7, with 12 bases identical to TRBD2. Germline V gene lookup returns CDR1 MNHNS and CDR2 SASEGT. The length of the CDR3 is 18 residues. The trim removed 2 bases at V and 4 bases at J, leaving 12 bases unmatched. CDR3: CASSELLPLAGGRYEQYF. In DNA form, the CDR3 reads TGTGCCAGCAGTGAACTCCTACCGCTAGCGGGGGGGCGTTACGAGCAGTACTTC.